This TCR beta chain was found in a study of immune heterogeneity within non-small cell lung tumors. Genomic DNA extracted from bulk tumor tissue served as template. A total of about 550 ng was used per sample. During surgery, each primary tumor gave multiple biopsies spaced as far apart as possible. Curative surgery was performed on patients who had untreated, newly diagnosed non-small cell lung cancer. The germline V gene has CDR1 MGHRA and CDR2 YSYEKL. This CDR3 is built from 13 residues. The germline V and J ends were trimmed by 0 bases and 6 bases, with 6 bases remaining between them. Multiplex PCR with 32 V and 13 J primers amplified TCR beta CDR3. TCRdb processed the multiplex PCR reads anew with MiXCR; each CDR3 protein has one entry. This sample yields roughly 11,000 distinct CDR3 sequences, of which 25% to 35% are seen a single time; 21% belongs to the top ten.

This chain connects TRBV4-1 to TRBJ2-1; D ambiguous. The clonotype was recovered from a woman aged 50 to 60 with non-small cell lung cancer. The sequenced sample consisted of lung tumor tissue. CDR3 coding DNA: TGCGCCAGCAGCCAAGACTTCACCAATGAGCAGTTCTTC. This translates into CASSQDFTNEQFF.